Shown below are 28 T cell receptor beta chains from a single sample sequenced in a study of T cell repertoires in cytomegalovirus infection (dated by TCRdb to the late 2010s). Sequencer: Illumina HiSeq 1500. Using fastp at Q25 and MiXCR, TCRdb reprocessed the public reads and kept productive beta chains. Each entry is one CDR3 protein sequence, shown with its most common DNA and genes. In this sample the table shows about 530,000 distinct CDR3 sequences, 26% of which occur a single time. Less than 15% of the sample comes from the top ten. The sequenced material came from PBMCs. The receptor source for this set is a human donor in good health (CMV status not recorded). Some clones in this sample may be carry-over from other donors' samples.

This clonotype was seen more than once but under ten times. The chain recombines TRBV7-7 with TRBJ2-5, with 10 bases that match TRBD2. V lost 1 base and J lost 4; bases outside the gene matches: 6. Germline CDR1 SSHAT, CDR2 FNYEAQ (reference sequence). The length of the CDR3 is 16 residues. CDR3 nucleotides: TGTGCCAGCAGCTTAGAGACTAGCGGGCCGGGAGAGACCCAGTACTTC. Encoded protein: CASSLETSGPGETQYF.

Details on this clonotype: The junction shows a germline mismatch at one end, possibly a read error. V and J are TRBV7-2 and TRBJ2-7; weak D call: TRBD1 (6 bases). Germline V lookup: CDR1 SGHTA, CDR2 FQGNSA. The CDR3 covers 14 residues. CDR3 coding DNA: TGTGCCGGCAGCGTCCAGGGGCTCCTTTACGAGCAGTACTTC. Encoded protein: CAGSVQGLLYEQYF. Supplemented by reference TRBV7-2 and TRBJ2-7, the full variable domain reads GAGVSQSPSNKVTEKGKDVELRCDPISGHTALYWYRQSLGQGLEFLIYFQGNSAPDKSGLPSDRFSAERTGGSVSTLTIQRTQQEDSAVYLCAGSVQGLLYEQYFGPGTRLTVT.

This chain joins TRBV4-2 and TRBJ2-7, with 11 nucleotides matching TRBD1. Germline V gene data show CDR1 as LGHNA and CDR2 as YNFKEQ. The CDR3 covers 15 residues. V lost 3 bases to trimming and J lost 4 bases; unmatched junction nucleotides: 5. CDR3 nucleotide sequence: TGTGCCAGCAGCCATACCGGACAGGGGGCGTACGAGCAGTACTTC. Translating gives CASSHTGQGAYEQYF.

This clonotype was recorded at least ten times. This rearrangement joins TRBV7-2 to TRBJ2-4; D gene ambiguous. Trimming pared 1 base from V and 9 bases from J, leaving 10 bases between. Germline V gene lookup returns CDR1 SGHTA and CDR2 FQGNSA. The CDR3 runs to 13 residues. As DNA, the CDR3 is TGTGCCAGCAGCTTAGGGGCCCTGGGCATTCAGTACTTC. This translates into CASSLGALGIQYF.

This clonotype turned up a few times. The CDR3 DNA reads TGTGCCAGCAGTGATGCCACTTGGACTAGCGGGAGGCTAAACACCGGGGAGCTGTTTTTT. This codes for CASSDATWTSGRLNTGELFF. This chain links TRBV2 with TRBJ2-2, with 14 positions matching TRBD2. In germline, CDR1 is SNHLY, CDR2 FYNNEI. CDR3 length equals 20 residues. V trimming: 3 bases; J trimming: 2 bases; junction bases outside the gene matches: 11.

There are a few counts of this clonotype. The chain uses TRBV11-3 and TRBJ2-3; 8 nucleotides agree with TRBD2. With V trimmed by 5 bases and J by 2 bases, 3 bases remained unmatched. Germline V gene lookup returns CDR1 SGHNT and CDR2 YENEEA. The CDR3 has 14 amino acids. The CDR3 reads CASSPGGTTDTQYF. The CDR3 nucleotides are TGTGCCAGCAGCCCGGGGGGGACCACAGATACGCAGTATTTT.

The table lists this clonotype with a few counts. The genes are TRBV7-6 and TRBJ2-2; D unresolved. The CDR3 spans 14 residues. Trimming cost V 7 bases and J 7 bases, with 16 bases left between them. From germline, CDR1 is SGHVS and CDR2 FNYEAQ. The CDR3 bases are TGTGCCAGCACCACGGACCTCATGGGCGGGGAGCTGTTTTTT. The encoded protein is CASTTDLMGGELFF.

CDR3 sequence reads: CASSHGGGSSYNEQFF. The CDR3, as DNA: TGTGCCAGCAGTCACGGGGGGGGGAGCTCCTACAATGAGCAGTTCTTC. The V gene is TRBV12-3 or TRBV12-4, the J gene TRBJ2-1, with TRBD2 matching over 8 bases. The CDR3 is made up of 16 amino acids. The trim removed 5 bases at V and 0 bases at J, leaving 6 bases unmatched.

The V and J genes are TRBV6-2 or TRBV6-3 and TRBJ2-1; 7 nucleotides match TRBD2. V was pared by 2 bases and J by 3 bases, with 4 bases of the junction left unmatched. This CDR3 region has 15 residues. The germline V gene encodes CDR1 MNHEY and CDR2 SVGEGT. CDR3 region: CASSYLAVSYNEQFF. The CDR3 nucleotides read TGTGCCAGCAGTTACCTAGCGGTGAGCTACAATGAGCAGTTCTTC.

Ten or more counts support this clonotype. V gene TRBV6-2 or TRBV6-3 combines with J gene TRBJ2-5; 11 positions agree with TRBD2. J was trimmed by 4 bases and V by 8 bases; bases with no gene match: 9. CDR1 MNHEY and CDR2 SVGEGT come from the germline V gene. This CDR3 is 15 amino acids long. CDR3 sequence reads: CASWRGLAGGETQYF. The CDR3 DNA sequence: TGTGCCAGCTGGAGGGGGCTAGCGGGAGGAGAGACCCAGTACTTC.

This rearrangement joins TRBV29-1 to TRBJ2-1, with 8 bases matching TRBD2. V shed 1 base and J 4 bases; nucleotides not matched to a gene: 9. CDR3 length: 16 residues. CDR1 and CDR2 from the germline V gene are SQVTM and ANQGSEA. CDR3 protein: CSVEGGSGRVYNEQFF. In nucleotides, the CDR3 is TGCAGCGTTGAAGGTGGGAGCGGGAGAGTTTACAATGAGCAGTTCTTC.

The V and J genes are TRBV7-9 and TRBJ2-7, with 8 bases matching TRBD1. The junction had 8 bases not matched to a gene; V was cut back by 5 bases and J by 5 bases. The germline gives CDR1 SEHNR, CDR2 FQNEAQ (reference sequence). This CDR3 contains 14 residues. Here the CDR3 reads CASSPDRGRDEQYF. Written as DNA, the CDR3 is TGTGCCAGCAGCCCAGACAGGGGTCGAGACGAGCAGTACTTC.

A few counts support this clonotype. The gene calls are TRBV7-9 and TRBJ1-3; D unclear. This CDR3 has 13 amino acids. The germline CDR1 and CDR2 sequences are SEHNR and FQNEAQ (reference sequence). The ends were cut back, 8 bases at V and 0 bases at J, with 8 bases in the middle. This chain's CDR3 is CASCMFSGNTIYF. The CDR3 DNA is TGTGCCAGCTGCATGTTCTCTGGAAACACCATATATTTT.

In this sample, this clonotype turned up many times. V usage is TRBV7-2 and J usage is TRBJ1-5; no reliable D call. Germline CDR1 is SGHTA and CDR2 is FQGNSA. V was pared by 4 bases and J by 0 bases, with 7 bases between. CDR3 size: 14 residues. CDR3 nucleotides: TGTGCCAGCAGCTCAGTGAATAGCAATCAGCCCCAGCATTTT. This gives the protein CASSSVNSNQPQHF.

V usage is TRBV28 and J usage is TRBJ1-1; no reliable D call. The V gene's germline CDR1 is MDHEN and CDR2 SYDVKM. CDR3 length equals 14 residues. V lost 2 bases and J lost 0, with 7 bases in between. For the CDR3, the DNA is TGTGCCAGCAGTTTAACGCGGGTGAACACTGAAGCTTTCTTT. It is translated as CASSLTRVNTEAFF. Using reference TRBV28 and TRBJ1-1 for the parts outside the CDR3, the full variable domain is DVKVTQSSRYLVKRTGEKVFLECVQDMDHENMFWYRQDPGLGLRLIYFSYDVKMKEKGDIPEGYSVSREKKERFSLILESASTNQTSMYLCASSLTRVNTEAFFGQGTRLTVV.

This clonotype was recorded a few times. The chain recombines TRBV12-3 or TRBV12-4 with TRBJ2-7; the match to TRBD2 covers 10 bases. The CDR3 totals 15 residues. With 5 bases clipped from V and 7 bases from J, the junction kept 11 bases outside the gene matches. The CDR3 DNA reads TGTGCCAGCAGTCGCAGGGGGACTAGCGAAGGGGAGCAGTACTTC. It codes for CASSRRGTSEGEQYF.

This clonotype has at least ten counts. This chain uses TRBV7-2 with TRBJ2-6; D is perhaps TRBD1 or TRBD2 (6 bases each). The V gene lost 1 base and the J gene lost 2 bases, with 12 bases spanning the gap. Germline-derived CDR1 and CDR2 are SGHTA and FQGNSA. The CDR3 length is 17 residues. CDR3 amino acids: CASSLVPGAAGANVLTF. CDR3 in DNA: TGTGCCAGCAGCTTAGTGCCGGGGGCAGCTGGGGCCAACGTCCTGACTTTC.

This clonotype was counted many times. The chain combines TRBV7-2 with TRBJ2-7; no clear D. Germline assignment: CDR1 SGHTA and CDR2 FQGNSA. This CDR3 region has 14 residues. Between the trimmed V and J ends, which lost 1 base and 3 bases, there was a span of 10 bases. The chain's CDR3 is CASSLDPGYYEQYF. CDR3 coding DNA: TGTGCCAGCAGCTTAGATCCGGGTTACTACGAGCAGTACTTC. The variable domain in full, completed from reference TRBV7-2 and TRBJ2-7, reads GAGVSQSPSNKVTEKGKDVELRCDPISGHTALYWYRQSLGQGLEFLIYFQGNSAPDKSGLPSDRFSAERTGGSVSTLTIQRTQQEDSAVYLCASSLDPGYYEQYFGPGTRLTVT.

This clonotype was seen only a few times. V gene TRBV10-3 combines with J gene TRBJ1-1, with D perhaps matching TRBD1 (6 bases). This CDR3 contains 17 residues. Between the trimmed V and J ends, which lost 6 bases and 3 bases, there was a span of 23 bases. Germline CDR1 and CDR2: ENHRY and SYGVKD. Here the CDR3 DNA reads TGTGCCATCAGGGGGGCAGGGAAAGGCCGAAAGGACACTGAAGCTTTCTTT. Amino acid sequence: CAIRGAGKGRKDTEAFF.

The J gene is TRBJ2-5, the V gene TRBV19, with 7 bases that match TRBD1. In germline, CDR1 is LNHDA, CDR2 SQIVND (reference sequence). V was pared by 5 bases and J by 5 bases, with 11 bases of the junction left unmatched. This CDR3 contains 15 residues. The CDR3 DNA follows: TGTGCCAGTAGTCCAAGGGACAGATTGAGGGAGACCCAGTACTTC. Its protein product is CASSPRDRLRETQYF.

This chain joins TRBV12-3 or TRBV12-4 and TRBJ1-2; 8 bases agree with TRBD1. V dropped 4 bases and J dropped 6; count of bases not matched to a gene: 10. The CDR3 extends over 15 amino acids. This chain's CDR3 is CASSYVDRGGHGYTF. Here the CDR3 DNA reads TGTGCCAGCAGTTACGTCGACAGGGGAGGGCATGGCTACACCTTC.

The rearrangement links TRBV11-3 to TRBJ2-3; 9 bases map to TRBD1. CDR1 and CDR2 (germline): SGHNT, YENEEA. The length of the CDR3 is 13 residues. With 5 bases clipped from V and 7 bases from J, the junction kept 4 bases outside the gene matches. The CDR3 loop reads CASSPGQGNTQYF. CDR3 nucleotides: TGTGCCAGCAGCCCGGGACAGGGAAATACGCAGTATTTT.

This clonotype was found many times. The rearrangement links TRBV7-2 to TRBJ2-3; D is undetermined. The CDR3 extends over 13 amino acids. Trimming pared 0 bases from V and 2 bases from J, leaving 3 bases between. CDR1 and CDR2 from the germline V gene are SGHTA and FQGNSA. The CDR3 coding sequence is TGTGCCAGCAGCTTAGCCTACACAGATACGCAGTATTTT. This gives the protein CASSLAYTDTQYF.

The V gene is TRBV7-2, the J gene TRBJ2-7; D may be TRBD2 (5 bases). Between the trimmed V and J ends, which lost 9 bases and 6 bases, there was a span of 18 bases. The CDR3 has 13 residues. The germline V gene encodes CDR1 SGHTA and CDR2 FQGNSA. For the CDR3, the DNA is TGTGCCAGTAAGAGCTACTCGGGGAGCGAGCAGTACTTC. It encodes CASKSYSGSEQYF.

This rearrangement joins TRBV15 to TRBJ2-1; 10 nucleotides align to TRBD2. Trimming took 9 bases from V and 9 from J; bases not matched to a gene: 11. The CDR3 is made up of 14 amino acids. Germline V gives CDR1 LNHNV, CDR2 YYDKDF (reference sequence). The CDR3 DNA follows: TGTGCCACTCGGCTAGCGGGAGAGTCGGCTGAGCAGTTCTTC. This gives the protein CATRLAGESAEQFF.

This clonotype showed up just a few times. The chain carries TRBV7-8 and TRBJ2-1, with TRBD2 identical over 7 bases. Germline V gene sequence: CDR1 SGHVS, CDR2 FQNEAQ. Trimming at V came to 1 base and at J to 6 bases, leaving 12 bases not matched to a gene. The CDR3 is made up of 17 amino acids. The CDR3 coding sequence is TGTGCCAGCAGCTTAGGTGTCCTATTATCGGGGGGCAATGAGCAGTTCTTC. Encoded protein: CASSLGVLLSGGNEQFF.

The chain is built from TRBV12-5 and TRBJ1-1, with D unresolved. The CDR3 contains 14 residues. Germline V gene sequence: CDR1 LGHNT, CDR2 FRNRAP. The ends were cut back, 2 bases at V and 4 bases at J, with 11 bases in the middle. CDR3 sequence (DNA): TGTGCTAGTGGTTTGATTGGGGTGGGCACTGAAGCTTTCTTT. It specifies CASGLIGVGTEAFF.

This clonotype has just a few counts. V and J are TRBV5-1 and TRBJ2-3; a weak D match, TRBD2 (5 bases). This CDR3 region has 15 residues. CDR1 is SGHRS, CDR2 YFSETQ, per germline. Trimming removed 4 bases at V and 6 bases at J, with 18 bases between. The CDR3 protein is CASSPGKGLPDTQYF. Here the CDR3 DNA reads TGCGCCAGCAGCCCGGGAAAAGGACTCCCGGATACGCAGTATTTT.